These 5 T cell receptor beta chains share one sample of origin, sequenced in a study of Ad26.COV2.S vaccination and SARS-CoV-2 variants. Profiled with immunoSEQ multiplex PCR; TCRdb holds only in-frame clones, not every one. The sample has roughly 100,000 clones; about 78% are singletons. Sequenced here: peripheral blood, sampled after recovery from COVID-19. The source is a human donor who had recovered from COVID-19.

V is TRBV3-1 (or the pseudogene TRBV3-2) and J is TRBJ1-1; a possible D gene is TRBD1 (6 bases). The CDR3 is made up of 16 amino acids. The germline gives CDR1 LGHDT, CDR2 YNNKEL (reference sequence). V was trimmed by 3 bases and J by 4 bases, leaving 18 bases between them. CDR3 coding DNA: TGTGCCAGCAGCCAGCTGGCTAGGAGGGGGGTCACTGAAGCTTTCTTT. Its protein product is CASSQLARRGVTEAFF.

The CDR3, as DNA: TGTGCCAGTAAGGTCACCATGAACACTGAAGCTTTCTTT. Its protein is CASKVTMNTEAFF. The rearrangement uses TRBV19 and TRBJ1-1; D ambiguous. The V end lost 7 bases, the J end lost 0 bases, and 9 bases lay between the germline ends. This CDR3 is built from 13 residues. From germline, CDR1 is LNHDA and CDR2 SQIVND (reference sequence). Looking up the rest from reference TRBV19 and TRBJ1-1 gives the full variable domain: DGGITQSPKYLFRKEGQNVTLSCEQNLNHDAMYWYRQDPGQGLRLIYYSQIVNDFQKGDIAEGYSVSREKKESFPLTVTSAQKNPTAFYLCASKVTMNTEAFFGQGTRLTVV.

V and J are TRBV5-1 and TRBJ2-1, with D unclear. The germline V gene has CDR1 SGHRS and CDR2 YFSETQ. V lost 0 bases to trimming and J lost 7 bases, with 5 bases between them. The CDR3 is 12 amino acids. The CDR3 DNA is TGCGCCAGCAGCTTGGGAGGTAATGAGCAGTTCTTC. It translates to CASSLGGNEQFF.

The V call is TRBV3-1 (or the pseudogene TRBV3-2), the J call TRBJ1-6, with TRBD1 identical over 10 bases. The CDR3 totals 16 residues. The V gene's germline CDR1 is LGHDT and CDR2 YNNKEL (reference sequence). V lost 4 bases and J lost 10; bases outside the gene matches: 10. The CDR3 spells CASSPMRTGGSSPLHF. In DNA, the CDR3 is TGTGCCAGCAGCCCCATGAGGACAGGGGGGTCCTCACCCCTCCACTTT.

The chain uses TRBV29-1 and TRBJ1-2, with D perhaps matching TRBD1 (5 bases). Germline lookup yields CDR1 SQVTM and CDR2 ANQGSEA. CDR3 size: 12 residues. The V end was cut by 4 bases, the J end by 2 bases, with 8 bases between. The CDR3 spells CSVGRDNYGYTF. The CDR3 DNA reads TGCAGCGTTGGGAGGGACAACTATGGCTACACCTTC.